Here is one T cell receptor beta chain with its context. CDR1 and CDR2 from the germline V gene are SGHNT and YYREEE (reference sequence). The CDR3 has 15 residues. Trimming removed 2 bases from V and 1 base from J, with 12 bases in between. This sample stems from a study of cytomegalovirus exposure and HLA in healthy donors. PCR employed 60 Vbeta and 13 Jbeta primers. The protocol was immunoSEQ multiplex PCR, while the TCRdb copy is restricted to in-frame clones and leaves out a portion. The sample includes some 190,000 clones, around 79% seen only once; the top ten take around 1.6%. This chain links TRBV5-4 with TRBJ2-5; weak D call: TRBD2 (7 bases). Sequencing was carried out using PBMCs. The clonotype was recovered from a woman in her fifties or sixties in good health and CMV-seronegative. CDR3 in DNA: TGTGCCAGCAGCTTTGGCGGGGGCCCCCAAGAGACCCAGTACTTC. Protein: CASSFGGGPQETQYF.